Presented here are 5 T cell receptor beta chains from one specimen sequenced in a study of T cell repertoires in cytomegalovirus infection. TCRdb ran MiXCR on the reads and lists one entry per CDR3 protein. The sample has around 800,000 distinct CDR3 sequences, roughly 33% seen once. Antigens for these TCRs are unknown. Specimen: cultured CD8+ T cells from PBMCs, collected from culture after CMV antigen stimulation. The origin of the receptors is a human donor in good health (CMV status not recorded). Some clones in this sample may be carry-over from other donors' samples.

The J gene is TRBJ1-6, the V gene TRBV19; D gene unclear. Trimming cost V 4 bases and J 7 bases, with 14 bases left between them. The CDR3 runs 15 residues. Germline V gene lookup returns CDR1 LNHDA and CDR2 SQIVND (reference sequence). CDR3: CASSKDFPGNSPLHF. The CDR3 DNA is TGTGCCAGTAGTAAGGACTTCCCTGGAAATTCACCCCTCCACTTT. Supplemented by reference TRBV19 and TRBJ1-6, the full variable domain reads DGGITQSPKYLFRKEGQNVTLSCEQNLNHDAMYWYRQDPGQGLRLIYYSQIVNDFQKGDIAEGYSVSREKKESFPLTVTSAQKNPTAFYLCASSKDFPGNSPLHFGNGTRLTVT.

The rearrangement uses TRBV7-9 and TRBJ1-2; 12 bases match TRBD1. Germline V gene data show CDR1 as SEHNR and CDR2 as FQNEAQ (reference sequence). The CDR3 runs to 14 residues. J was trimmed by 8 bases and V by 3 bases; bases with no gene match: 4. CDR3 loop: CASSLGQGATGYTF. Here the CDR3 DNA reads TGTGCCAGCAGCTTGGGACAGGGGGCAACGGGCTACACCTTC. The whole variable domain, remainder taken from reference TRBV7-9 and TRBJ1-2, is DTGVSQNPRHKITKRGQNVTFRCDPISEHNRLYWYRQTLGQGPEFLTYFQNEAQLEKSRLLSDRFSAERPKGSFSTLEIQRTEQGDSAMYLCASSLGQGATGYTFGSGTRLTVV.

The chain recombines TRBV19 with TRBJ1-1, with D perhaps matching TRBD1 (5 bases). The germline V gene encodes CDR1 LNHDA and CDR2 SQIVND (reference sequence). Trimming left V 6 bases short and J 8 bases short, with 13 bases between. The CDR3 runs 12 residues. The CDR3 bases are TGTGCCAGTAGATCTGGGAGGACAGAAGCTTTCTTT. Its protein product is CASRSGRTEAFF.

The chain recombines TRBV5-5 with TRBJ1-5; 10 nucleotides agree with TRBD1. The germline V gene encodes CDR1 SGHKS and CDR2 YYEKEE (reference sequence). The CDR3 covers 16 residues. With 2 bases clipped from V and 7 bases from J, the junction kept 9 bases outside the gene matches. The DNA for the CDR3 is TGTGCCAGCAGCTTAGGACCGGGACAGGGGTCGCAGCCCCAGCATTTT. Amino acids: CASSLGPGQGSQPQHF.

This clonotype was picked up a small number of times. V gene TRBV6-1 combines with J gene TRBJ1-1; D not certain. CDR1 and CDR2 (germline): MNHNS, SASEGT. The CDR3 runs 16 residues. V dropped 2 bases and J dropped 0 bases, with 13 bases sitting between them. The CDR3 DNA is TGTGCCAGCAGTGAATCCCTCCAAGGTCTGAACACTGAAGCTTTCTTT. Translated: CASSESLQGLNTEAFF.